This TCR beta chain derives from a study of vaccination effects on CD4 cells after COVID-19. Only in-frame clones appear in the TCRdb table, and some are missing; sequencing was by immunoSEQ multiplex PCR. Among tens of thousands of clones listed, around 78% were seen once. Antigen-specific CD4+ T cell clonotypes were called by their expansion after viral peptide-pool culture in ViraFEST. With 9 to 11 days of culture completed, CD4+ T cells were isolated. Either the BNT162b2 or mRNA-1273 vaccine was given to participants in two doses. This CDR3 has 15 residues. Germline loops: CDR1 MNHEY, CDR2 SVGAGI. The V gene lost 3 bases and the J gene lost 4 bases, with 13 bases spanning the gap. Concerning this clone: The antigen is undetermined.

V usage is TRBV6-5 and J usage is TRBJ2-1, with a tentative D call TRBD2 (6 bases). The starting material was CD4+ T cells from PBMCs cultured with HCoV-229E spike peptides, obtained after COVID-19 vaccination. The TCR sequence derives from a human donor who received a COVID-19 vaccine. The CDR3 here is CASSYRGSGYNEQFF. Here the CDR3 DNA reads TGTGCCAGCAGTTATCGGGGTAGCGGATACAATGAGCAGTTCTTC.